This entry lists 30 T cell receptor beta chains sequenced from one sample in a study of shared clonotypes between healthy human individuals. This table comes from immunoSEQ multiplex PCR, and its TCRdb copy is limited to in-frame clones, with some not included. The sample consists of 2 million or so clones, over 85% of them appearing once. Material for sequencing was naive CD4+ T cells sorted from blood. The subset denotes: CD45RA+ positively selected. All receptors derive from a man aged 18 to 35 in good health.

V is TRBV30 and J is TRBJ2-1, with 9 positions matching TRBD1. V dropped 3 bases and J dropped 9; count of bases not matched to a gene: 12. The CDR3 is 15 residues long. Germline V CDR1 and CDR2: GTSNPN, SVGIG (reference sequence). The CDR3 DNA reads TGTGCCTGGAGGGGACGGACAGGGGTGGGGAGTGAGCAGTTCTTC. Translating gives CAWRGRTGVGSEQFF.

The chain is built from TRBV5-1 and TRBJ2-7; 10 nucleotides agree with TRBD2. The CDR3 is made up of 18 amino acids. Germline CDR1 SGHRS, CDR2 YFSETQ. V dropped 9 bases and J dropped 4; count of bases not matched to a gene: 22. The CDR3, as DNA: TGCGCCAAAACGAAACCGGGACATTGTCGGACTAGCGGTTACGAGCAGTACTTC. Protein: CAKTKPGHCRTSGYEQYF.

The sample holds one count of this clone. The V call is TRBV18, the J call TRBJ1-2; D gene ambiguous. The V gene's germline CDR1 is KGHSH and CDR2 LQKENI. Trimming cost V 4 bases and J 4 bases, with 16 bases left between them. The CDR3 is 15 residues long. The CDR3 DNA reads as TGTGCCAGCTCACTCGGGCCGGCGAACCTCTATGGCTACACCTTC. It codes for CASSLGPANLYGYTF.

The chain couples TRBV9 to TRBJ2-7, with D perhaps matching TRBD1 (5 bases). CDR1 SGDLS and CDR2 YYNGEE come from the germline V gene. The V end lost 0 bases, the J end lost 6 bases, and 19 bases lay between the germline ends. The CDR3 is 16 amino acids. CDR3 sequence: CASSVEVTGIKGEQYF. CDR3 nucleotide sequence: TGTGCCAGCAGCGTAGAAGTTACAGGAATTAAAGGCGAGCAGTACTTC.

The genes are TRBV9 and TRBJ2-1; TRBD2 matches at 10 bases. Germline V gene data show CDR1 as SGDLS and CDR2 as YYNGEE. The length of the CDR3 is 16 residues. Trimming cost V 0 bases and J 2 bases; bases outside gene matches: 2. CDR3: CASSVGSGRAYNEQFF. In DNA form, the CDR3 reads TGTGCCAGCAGCGTAGGAAGCGGGAGGGCCTACAATGAGCAGTTCTTC.

The chain links TRBV27 to TRBJ2-2; D unresolved. Germline V gene lookup returns CDR1 MNHEY and CDR2 SMNVEV (reference sequence). V lost 4 bases to trimming and J lost 2 bases, with 11 bases between them. CDR3 length: 15 amino acids. Written as DNA, the CDR3 is TGTGCCAGCAGTTCTTGGCAGGTTAACACCGGGGAGCTGTTTTTT. This codes for CASSSWQVNTGELFF.

The gene calls are TRBV6-1 and TRBJ1-2; 7 nucleotides agree with TRBD1. This CDR3 is built from 15 residues. Germline V CDR1 and CDR2: MNHNS, SASEGT. Trimming took 5 bases from V and 1 from J; bases not matched to a gene: 7. CDR3 DNA sequence: TGTGCCAGCAGTTCGGGGGACAGCCTTAACTATGGCTACACCTTC. Translation gives CASSSGDSLNYGYTF.

This chain links TRBV6-6 with TRBJ2-3, with TRBD2 matching 13 bases. CDR3 length equals 16 residues. Germline CDR1 is MNHNY and CDR2 is SVGAGI (reference sequence). V lost 6 bases and J lost 6; bases outside the gene matches: 9. CDR3 in amino acids: CASSPGLAGWYDTQYF. CDR3 sequence (DNA): TGTGCCAGCAGCCCGGGACTAGCGGGATGGTATGATACGCAGTATTTT.

The chain joins TRBV6-4 to TRBJ2-7; possibly TRBD2 for D (5 bases). V lost 8 bases and J lost 3, with 11 bases in between. Germline CDR1 and CDR2: MRHNA and SNTAGT. This CDR3 is built from 12 residues. The CDR3 sequence is CASRSGCYEQYF. For the CDR3, the DNA is TGTGCCAGCCGGAGCGGATGCTACGAGCAGTACTTC.

This sequence joins TRBV30 and TRBJ2-6; D is unclear. The CDR3 contains 11 residues. CDR1 and CDR2 from the germline V gene are GTSNPN and SVGIG (reference sequence). The V end lost 4 bases, the J end lost 4 bases, and 2 bases lay between the germline ends. CDR3 sequence: CAWMGANVLTF. The CDR3 nucleotides read TGTGCCTGGATGGGGGCCAACGTCCTGACTTTC.

The chain recombines TRBV6-4 with TRBJ2-3, with 9 bases that match TRBD1. J gave up 2 bases and V 5 bases, and 5 bases lay outside the gene matches. This CDR3 contains 15 residues. The V gene's germline CDR1 is MRHNA and CDR2 SNTAGT. The DNA of the CDR3 is TGTGCCAGCAGTCCCGGGACAGGGTACACAGATACGCAGTATTTT. Translation gives CASSPGTGYTDTQYF.

This chain uses TRBV30 with TRBJ1-2, with TRBD1 as a possible D gene (6 bases). Germline V lookup: CDR1 GTSNPN, CDR2 SVGIG (reference sequence). V was cut by 5 bases and J by 6 bases, with 16 bases left in between. CDR3 size: 13 residues. The CDR3 reads CAWARDTYNGYTF. The CDR3 nucleotides are TGTGCCTGGGCCCGGGACACTTACAATGGCTACACCTTC.

This chain connects TRBV10-2 to TRBJ2-3; D unclear. The V end lost 4 bases, the J end lost 4 bases, and 12 bases lay between the germline ends. The V gene's germline CDR1 is WSHSY and CDR2 SAAADI. The CDR3 length is 14 residues. CDR3: CASSGALMADTQYF. In nucleotides, the CDR3 is TGCGCCAGCAGTGGAGCTTTGATGGCAGATACGCAGTATTTT.

The V and J genes are TRBV18 and TRBJ1-2; D unresolved. CDR3 length: 13 residues. CDR1 KGHSH and CDR2 LQKENI come from the germline V gene. V lost 3 bases, J lost 4 bases, and 9 bases lay in between. The CDR3 DNA follows: TGTGCCAGCTCACCCCCGAGCACCTATGGCTACACCTTC. Its translation: CASSPPSTYGYTF.

The CDR3 DNA reads as TGTGCCAGCAGTAACAGGGCCTCACCCCTCCACTTT. Its translation is CASSNRASPLHF. This chain joins TRBV27 and TRBJ1-6, with D perhaps matching TRBD1 (6 bases). Between the trimmed V and J ends, which lost 5 bases and 10 bases, there was a span of 9 bases. The CDR3 is 12 residues long. From germline, CDR1 is MNHEY and CDR2 SMNVEV (reference sequence).

J is TRBJ1-5 and V is TRBV18, with D perhaps TRBD1 (6 bases). Trimming pared 6 bases from V and 6 bases from J, leaving 15 bases between. The length of the CDR3 is 14 residues. Looked up from germline, CDR1 is KGHSH and CDR2 is LQKENI. The CDR3 is CASSQGGGRQPQHF. The CDR3 DNA sequence: TGTGCCAGCTCCCAAGGCGGGGGGCGTCAGCCCCAGCATTTT.

The chain joins TRBV5-6 to TRBJ1-4; maybe TRBD1 (5 bases). CDR3 length: 14 amino acids. V lost 3 bases and J lost 6, with 12 bases in between. Germline CDR1 SGHDT, CDR2 YYEEEE. Here the CDR3 DNA reads TGTGCCAGCAGCTCCGCTCGGGGGGATGAAAAACTGTTTTTT. Its translation is CASSSARGDEKLFF. Full variable domain (outside the CDR3, taken from reference TRBV5-6 and TRBJ1-4): DAGVTQSPTHLIKTRGQQVTLRCSPKSGHDTVSWYQQALGQGPQFIFQYYEEEERQRGNFPDRFSGHQFPNYSSELNVNALLLGDSALYLCASSSARGDEKLFFGSGTQLSVL.

The V gene is TRBV10-3, the J gene TRBJ1-5, with D possibly matching TRBD1 (5 bases). Trimming cost V 3 bases and J 7 bases, with 10 bases left between them. CDR1 ENHRY and CDR2 SYGVKD come from the germline V gene. The CDR3 totals 13 residues. DNA for the CDR3: TGTGCCATCAGTGATTCCGGGGACCAGCCCCAGCATTTT. Translation: CAISDSGDQPQHF.

The chain employs TRBV7-3 and TRBJ2-1; maybe TRBD2 (7 bases). V lost 2 bases and J 2 bases, leaving 10 bases between the germline ends. Looked up from germline, CDR1 is SGHTA and CDR2 is FQGTGA. The CDR3 length is 15 residues. The CDR3, as DNA: TGTGCCAGCAGCTTATCCGGGGGGCCCTACAATGAGCAGTTCTTC. This codes for CASSLSGGPYNEQFF.

V gene TRBV7-6 combines with J gene TRBJ2-2; 7 bases line up with TRBD1. With V trimmed by 5 bases and J by 5 bases, 8 bases remained unmatched. CDR3 size: 15 residues. The germline V gene encodes CDR1 SGHVS and CDR2 FNYEAQ. The CDR3 DNA sequence: TGTGCCAGCAGCCAGGGGGTAGGGAGTACCGGGGAGCTGTTTTTT. Translated: CASSQGVGSTGELFF.

In its sample, this clone was seen once. One end of the junction varies from germline; a read error may be responsible. The chain employs TRBV7-7 and TRBJ2-5; tentatively, D is TRBD1 (6 bases). This CDR3 is 14 amino acids long. Germline V gene lookup returns CDR1 SSHAT and CDR2 FNYEAQ (reference sequence). In DNA form, the CDR3 reads TGTGCTAGCAGCAAAGGGACACCACAAGAGACCCAGTACTTC. It is translated as CASSKGTPQETQYF.

CDR3 coding DNA: TGTGCCAGCAGCTTAGAGGGGGGGCCCGGCGAGCAGTACTTC. This encodes CASSLEGGPGEQYF. The chain is built from TRBV7-8 and TRBJ2-7, with D perhaps TRBD2 (7 bases). This CDR3 region has 14 residues. Trimming removed 1 base at V and 6 bases at J, with 13 bases between. Germline assignment: CDR1 SGHVS and CDR2 FQNEAQ.

J is TRBJ2-1 and V is TRBV4-3; TRBD2 agrees at 10 bases. The CDR3 spans 16 residues. V trimming: 0 bases; J trimming: 3 bases; junction bases outside the gene matches: 2. Germline lookup yields CDR1 LGHNA and CDR2 YSLEER. Written as DNA, the CDR3 is TGCGCCAGCAGCCAAGACGTAGCGGGAGGCTACAATGAGCAGTTCTTC. Translated: CASSQDVAGGYNEQFF.

The chain links TRBV5-1 to TRBJ2-2, with 8 nucleotides matching TRBD2. The CDR3 length is 16 residues. With V trimmed by 0 bases and J by 8 bases, 9 bases remained unmatched. Germline values: CDR1 SGHRS, CDR2 YFSETQ. The CDR3 nucleotides are TGCGCCAGCAGCTTGGATACTAGCGGAGGAGGTGGGGAGCTGTTTTTT. It encodes CASSLDTSGGGGELFF.

J is TRBJ2-5 and V is TRBV5-1; TRBD2 matches 14 bases. Germline V gene sequence: CDR1 SGHRS, CDR2 YFSETQ. The CDR3 totals 16 residues. The trim removed 4 bases at V and 5 bases at J, leaving 7 bases unmatched. The CDR3 sequence is CASSTMRTSGGETQYF. In DNA form, the CDR3 reads TGCGCCAGCAGCACGATGCGGACTAGCGGGGGGGAGACCCAGTACTTC.

The chain recombines TRBV11-2 with TRBJ2-5; 7 nucleotides line up with TRBD2. This CDR3 contains 17 residues. Germline loops: CDR1 SGHAT, CDR2 FQNNGV. With V trimmed by 6 bases and J by 5 bases, 18 bases remained unmatched. CDR3 residues: CASRLEGGRVPGETQYF. CDR3 coding DNA: TGTGCCAGCAGACTAGAAGGCGGGAGAGTCCCGGGGGAGACCCAGTACTTC.

The V and J genes are TRBV7-7 and TRBJ2-5; D call uncertain. The CDR3 contains 13 residues. CDR1 is SSHAT, CDR2 FNYEAQ, per germline (reference sequence). The CDR3 here is CASSPWNEETQYF. In DNA form, the CDR3 reads TGTGCTAGCTCACCTTGGAACGAGGAGACCCAGTACTTC.

The rearrangement uses TRBV11-2 and TRBJ2-1; D gene uncertain. V lost 4 bases, J lost 6 bases, and 10 bases lay in between. This CDR3 contains 13 residues. The germline gives CDR1 SGHAT, CDR2 FQNNGV. The CDR3 here is CASSSQAGNEQFF. CDR3 bases: TGTGCCAGCAGCTCCCAGGCCGGCAATGAGCAGTTCTTC. The full variable domain, with the rest looked up from reference TRBV11-2 and TRBJ2-1, is EAGVAQSPRYKIIEKRQSVAFWCNPISGHATLYWYQQILGQGPKLLIQFQNNGVVDDSQLPKDRFSAERLKGVDSTLKIQPAKLEDSAVYLCASSSQAGNEQFFGPGTRLTVL.

J is TRBJ2-7 and V is TRBV30, with D perhaps matching TRBD2 (6 bases). The V end lost 0 bases, the J end lost 7 bases, and 19 bases lay between the germline ends. CDR1 is GTSNPN, CDR2 SVGIG, per germline (reference sequence). The CDR3 sequence is 15 residues long. CDR3 sequence (DNA): TGTGCCTGGAGTGTACAGGTAGCAGGCGGAGGGGAGCAGTACTTC. Its translation: CAWSVQVAGGGEQYF.

The genes are TRBV30 and TRBJ1-6, with 10 bases matching TRBD1. The CDR3 spans 16 residues. Unmatched junction bases numbered 14, after V lost 5 bases and J lost 10 bases. Germline CDR1 and CDR2: GTSNPN and SVGIG (reference sequence). CDR3 loop: CAWARSRQGAWSPLHF. The CDR3, as DNA: TGTGCCTGGGCACGTTCGAGACAGGGGGCTTGGTCACCCCTCCACTTT.